These 31 T cell receptor beta chains share one sample of origin, sequenced in a study of blood T cell repertoires in COVID-19. The repertoire was sequenced with immunoSEQ multiplex PCR; TCRdb's copy has only in-frame clones and lacks some. The sample lists about 200,000 clones; around 80% were seen once. Sequencing was performed on peripheral blood. These receptors all come from a human donor with acute or convalescent COVID-19. The donor label of this sample is uncertain.

The sample holds a few counts of this clone. This rearrangement joins TRBV3-1 (or the pseudogene TRBV3-2) to TRBJ2-1, with 8 positions matching TRBD1. V was pared by 4 bases and J by 3 bases, with 5 bases of the junction left unmatched. The germline V gene has CDR1 LGHDT and CDR2 YNNKEL (reference sequence). This CDR3 comprises 15 residues. The CDR3 DNA reads TGTGCCAGCAGCCGAGGGACAGGACACTACAATGAGCAGTTCTTC. It yields the protein CASSRGTGHYNEQFF.

This rearrangement joins TRBV20-1 to TRBJ2-6; D unresolved. The V gene lost 3 bases and the J gene lost 4 bases, with 16 bases spanning the gap. Germline assignment: CDR1 DFQATT and CDR2 SNEGSKA (reference sequence). The CDR3 is made up of 16 amino acids. The CDR3: CSASESFYRGANVLTF. The CDR3 region has the DNA TGCAGTGCTAGTGAGTCCTTTTATAGAGGGGCCAACGTCCTGACTTTC.

Comments on this clone: Other DNA sequences from this sample encode an identical CDR3 as well. The chain has TRBV5-4 and TRBJ2-1; 9 bases are shared with TRBD2. Germline V gene lookup returns CDR1 SGHNT and CDR2 YYREEE (reference sequence). This CDR3 spans 15 amino acids. V shed 1 base and J 4 bases; nucleotides not matched to a gene: 3. CDR3 sequence: CASSLTSGSYNEQFF. Here the CDR3 DNA reads TGTGCCAGCAGCTTGACTAGCGGGTCTTACAATGAGCAGTTCTTC.

V gene TRBV18 combines with J gene TRBJ1-1, with a tentative D call TRBD1 (6 bases). The CDR3 sequence is 16 residues long. V was trimmed by 3 bases and J by 1 base, leaving 15 bases between them. Germline CDR1 KGHSH, CDR2 LQKENI. The CDR3 protein is CASSPSLQGGNTEAFF. The CDR3 nucleotides are TGTGCCAGCTCACCTTCTTTACAGGGTGGGAACACTGAAGCTTTCTTT.

This clone was detected once. The CDR3: CASSRSAAGNTIYF. DNA of the CDR3: TGTGCCAGCAGCCGCAGCGCGGCTGGAAACACCATATATTTT. This sequence joins TRBV7-9 and TRBJ1-3; no clear D. The V gene's germline CDR1 is SEHNR and CDR2 FQNEAQ (reference sequence). Trimming removed 5 bases at V and 2 bases at J, with 10 bases between. The length of the CDR3 is 14 residues.

The chain has TRBV18 and TRBJ1-1, with D hard to call. The CDR3 length is 15 residues. The ends were cut back, 3 bases at V and 3 bases at J, with 14 bases in the middle. Germline values: CDR1 KGHSH, CDR2 LQKENI. CDR3 loop: CASSPFGVPDTEAFF. For the CDR3, the DNA is TGTGCCAGCTCACCCTTCGGGGTCCCGGACACTGAAGCTTTCTTT.

The chain has TRBV11-2 and TRBJ1-4; D is unresolved. The CDR3 is made up of 14 amino acids. Germline V gives CDR1 SGHAT, CDR2 FQNNGV. Trimming took 5 bases from V and 7 from J, leaving 14 bases between them. The CDR3 spells CASSPSYSGEKLFF. The DNA for the CDR3 is TGTGCCAGCAGCCCCTCGTACAGTGGTGAAAAACTGTTTTTT.

This clone was observed many times. The chain uses TRBV7-9 and TRBJ1-5; 9 nucleotides match TRBD1. The junction had 2 bases not matched to a gene; V was cut back by 5 bases and J by 6 bases. Germline-derived CDR1 and CDR2 are SEHNR and FQNEAQ (reference sequence). The CDR3 is 13 residues long. CDR3 DNA sequence: TGTGCCAGCAGCCCGACAGGGGGTCAGCCCCAGCATTTT. Encoded protein: CASSPTGGQPQHF.

Concerning this clone itself: The same CDR3 can be traced to other DNA sequences in this sample. The V call is TRBV14, the J call TRBJ2-1; 11 nucleotides align to TRBD2. Germline CDR1 is SGHDN and CDR2 is FVKESK. The CDR3 covers 17 residues. J was trimmed by 2 bases and V by 2 bases; bases with no gene match: 5. The CDR3 protein is CASSQSMGLAAYNEQFF. Written as DNA, the CDR3 is TGTGCCAGCAGCCAATCTATGGGACTAGCGGCCTACAATGAGCAGTTCTTC.

This clone was recorded only once. Within the sample, other DNA sequences also encode this same CDR3. The rearrangement joins TRBV18 to TRBJ1-1; 8 bases agree with TRBD1. The CDR3 runs to 14 residues. The J segment lost 4 bases and the V segment lost 3 bases, leaving 4 bases of the junction unmatched. The germline V gene encodes CDR1 KGHSH and CDR2 LQKENI. CDR3 loop: CASSPNRGGTEAFF. The DNA for the CDR3 is TGTGCCAGCTCACCGAACAGGGGGGGCACTGAAGCTTTCTTT. The full variable domain, with the rest looked up from reference TRBV18 and TRBJ1-1, is NAGVMQNPRHLVRRRGQEARLRCSPMKGHSHVYWYRQLPEEGLKFMVYLQKENIIDESGMPKERFSAEFPKEGPSILRIQQVVRGDSAAYFCASSPNRGGTEAFFGQGTRLTVV.

CDR3: CASSLWDRSYNEQFF. CDR3 DNA: TGTGCCAGCAGCTTGTGGGACAGATCCTACAATGAGCAGTTCTTC. V and J are TRBV5-8 and TRBJ2-1, with 7 bases lining up with TRBD1. Unmatched junction bases numbered 2, after V lost 1 base and J lost 1 base. This CDR3 is 15 amino acids long. Germline CDR1 and CDR2: SGHTS and YDEGEE. Full variable domain (missing parts from reference TRBV5-8 and TRBJ2-1): EAGVTQSPTHLIKTRGQQATLRCSPISGHTSVYWYQQALGLGLQFLLWYDEGEERNRGNFPPRFSGRQFPNYSSELNVNALELEDSALYLCASSLWDRSYNEQFFGPGTRLTVL.

The chain uses TRBV18 and TRBJ2-4, with D uncertain. CDR3 length: 15 residues. The V gene's germline CDR1 is KGHSH and CDR2 LQKENI. Between the trimmed V and J ends, which lost 3 bases and 0 bases, there was a span of 9 bases. Written as DNA, the CDR3 is TGTGCCAGCTCACCCGGCGACTTAGCCAAAAACATTCAGTACTTC. As protein: CASSPGDLAKNIQYF.

This sequence joins TRBV5-8 and TRBJ1-4, with a weak D call TRBD1 (5 bases). The germline CDR1 and CDR2 sequences are SGHTS and YDEGEE. The CDR3 sequence is 19 residues long. V lost 4 bases and J 0 bases, leaving 22 bases between the germline ends. Here the CDR3 DNA reads TGTGCCAGCAGCCTATTCGTACAGGCCCAATTTGCAACTAATGAAAAACTGTTTTTT. This sequence encodes CASSLFVQAQFATNEKLFF.

The chain has TRBV3-1 (or the pseudogene TRBV3-2) and TRBJ2-7; TRBD2 matches at 15 bases. The CDR3 contains 16 residues. The germline CDR1 and CDR2 sequences are LGHDT and YNNKEL (reference sequence). Trimming cost V 4 bases and J 7 bases; bases outside gene matches: 8. The CDR3 loop reads CASSRSSGTSGREQYF. For the CDR3, the DNA is TGTGCCAGCAGCCGCTCTTCCGGGACTAGCGGGAGGGAGCAGTACTTC.

The chain couples TRBV18 to TRBJ1-2; 7 nucleotides align to TRBD1. V shed 4 bases and J 6 bases; nucleotides not matched to a gene: 11. This CDR3 comprises 15 residues. The germline V gene encodes CDR1 KGHSH and CDR2 LQKENI. DNA of the CDR3: TGTGCCAGCTCACTAGGGACAGAACAAATCCATGGCTACACCTTC. This encodes CASSLGTEQIHGYTF.

This chain links TRBV27 with TRBJ1-5; tentative D call: TRBD1 (5 bases). Germline assignment: CDR1 MNHEY and CDR2 SMNVEV (reference sequence). V lost 6 bases to trimming and J lost 2 bases, with 5 bases between them. The CDR3 sequence is 12 residues long. CDR3 in amino acids: CASRGGNQPQHF. Here the CDR3 DNA reads TGTGCCAGCAGAGGGGGCAATCAGCCCCAGCATTTT.

The gene calls are TRBV20-1 and TRBJ2-7, with D possibly matching TRBD1 (5 bases). Per the germline V gene, CDR1 is DFQATT and CDR2 is SNEGSKA (reference sequence). CDR3 size: 12 residues. Trimming took off 6 bases at V and 3 bases at J, with 12 bases between the two ends. In DNA form, the CDR3 reads TGCAGTGCAAGTGACAGAAACTACGAGCAGTACTTC. Amino acids: CSASDRNYEQYF.

The chain carries TRBV20-1 and TRBJ2-3; D perhaps matches TRBD2 (5 bases). The CDR3 spans 16 residues. V lost 3 bases to trimming and J lost 5 bases, with 21 bases between them. Germline CDR1 is DFQATT and CDR2 is SNEGSKA (reference sequence). This CDR3 reads CSASMPGSIRLDTQYF. DNA for the CDR3: TGCAGTGCTAGTATGCCGGGGTCCATTCGCTTAGATACGCAGTATTTT.

Only one count was recorded for this clone. The chain has TRBV29-1 and TRBJ2-3, with a tentative D call TRBD1 (6 bases). Trimming removed 6 bases from V and 7 bases from J, with 14 bases in between. There are 12 residues in the CDR3. Germline V CDR1 and CDR2: SQVTM, ANQGSEA. In DNA form, the CDR3 reads TGCAGCGTATTGGGGGCAGGGAATACGCAGTATTTT. Translation: CSVLGAGNTQYF.

The chain recombines TRBV28 with TRBJ1-5; the D is unclear. The CDR3 runs to 14 residues. V shed 8 bases and J shed 5 bases, with 16 bases lying between them. Germline assignment: CDR1 MDHEN and CDR2 SYDVKM. DNA for the CDR3: TGTGCCAGCGGTGGCCTTTACGTCTATCAGCCCCAGCATTTT. It specifies CASGGLYVYQPQHF.

The V gene is TRBV2, the J gene TRBJ2-1; TRBD2 matches 9 bases. The germline CDR1 and CDR2 sequences are SNHLY and FYNNEI. The trim removed 2 bases at V and 3 bases at J, leaving 5 bases unmatched. The CDR3 is 16 amino acids. The CDR3, as DNA: TGTGCCAGCAGTGAATCGGTGACTAGCGGCTACAATGAGCAGTTCTTC. Translated: CASSESVTSGYNEQFF.

The rearrangement uses TRBV7-2 and TRBJ2-7; TRBD1 matches at 10 bases. The V segment lost 4 bases and the J segment 6 bases; nucleotides outside the gene matches: 15. This CDR3 contains 17 residues. CDR1 is SGHTA and CDR2 is FQGNSA in the germline V gene. CDR3 protein: CASSSTQPGQGSGEQYF. The CDR3 DNA sequence: TGTGCCAGCAGCTCAACGCAACCGGGACAGGGGTCAGGCGAGCAGTACTTC.

V and J are TRBV18 and TRBJ2-7; 7 bases line up with TRBD1. Germline V gene sequence: CDR1 KGHSH, CDR2 LQKENI. Unmatched junction bases numbered 4, after V lost 1 base and J lost 7 bases. The CDR3 runs 13 residues. This CDR3 reads CASSPQGAGEQYF. The CDR3 bases are TGTGCCAGCTCACCACAGGGGGCGGGTGAGCAGTACTTC.

The chain recombines TRBV4-3 with TRBJ2-3, with TRBD2 matching over 7 bases. The junction had 2 bases not matched to a gene; V was cut back by 0 bases and J by 5 bases. The CDR3 extends over 14 amino acids. Germline V gives CDR1 LGHNA, CDR2 YSLEER. CDR3 sequence (DNA): TGCGCCAGCAGCCAAGATGTAGCGGGAGATACGCAGTATTTT. Translating it yields CASSQDVAGDTQYF.

V gene TRBV19 combines with J gene TRBJ2-7; 8 bases are shared with TRBD2. CDR1 and CDR2 from the germline V gene are LNHDA and SQIVND (reference sequence). The ends lost 3 bases at V and 2 bases at J; junction bases unmatched: 6. The CDR3 sequence is 15 residues long. The CDR3 bases are TGTGCCAGTAGTATTATGGCGGGAGGAGCCTACGAGCAGTACTTC. Translating it yields CASSIMAGGAYEQYF.

This clone was seen only a few times. The chain is built from TRBV27 and TRBJ1-2, with a possible D match to TRBD1 (5 bases). There are 13 residues in the CDR3. Trimming left V 2 bases short and J 7 bases short, with 11 bases between. The germline CDR1 and CDR2 sequences are MNHEY and SMNVEV (reference sequence). The CDR3 here is CASSLQGPGGYTF. The CDR3 DNA follows: TGTGCCAGCAGTTTACAGGGCCCTGGTGGCTACACCTTC.

This chain uses TRBV7-9 with TRBJ1-2, with a tentative D call TRBD1 (6 bases). In germline, CDR1 is SEHNR, CDR2 FQNEAQ (reference sequence). V dropped 7 bases and J dropped 0 bases, with 12 bases sitting between them. The CDR3 is made up of 14 amino acids. CDR3 residues: CASNRDGTNYGYTF. For the CDR3, the DNA is TGTGCCAGCAACAGGGACGGAACTAACTATGGCTACACCTTC.

The chain couples TRBV9 to TRBJ1-3; maybe TRBD1 (6 bases). Germline lookup yields CDR1 SGDLS and CDR2 YYNGEE. V was pared by 3 bases and J by 0 bases, with 22 bases between. The CDR3 is made up of 19 amino acids. The CDR3 region has the DNA TGTGCCAGCAGCGCCAGAGGGGGGGCGGTAGGTAACTCTGGAAACACCATATATTTT. It codes for CASSARGGAVGNSGNTIYF.

The V gene is TRBV4-1, the J gene TRBJ1-5; a possible D gene is TRBD1 (5 bases). The CDR3 length is 15 residues. V lost 4 bases and J 4 bases, leaving 14 bases between the germline ends. The germline V gene encodes CDR1 MGHRA and CDR2 YSYEKL. CDR3 region: CASSPARAGNQPQHF. As DNA, the CDR3 is TGCGCCAGCAGCCCTGCCAGGGCTGGGAATCAGCCCCAGCATTTT.

The chain has TRBV4-2 and TRBJ2-3, with TRBD2 matching over 9 bases. The V segment lost 1 base and the J segment 6 bases; nucleotides outside the gene matches: 8. There are 16 residues in the CDR3. CDR1 and CDR2 from the germline V gene are LGHNA and YNFKEQ. The CDR3 here is CASSQGGLAQTDTQYF. The CDR3 DNA reads TGTGCCAGCAGCCAAGGGGGACTAGCCCAGACGGATACGCAGTATTTT.

The genes are TRBV11-2 and TRBJ1-2; D remains unclear. The CDR3 consists of 12 residues. V lost 5 bases, J lost 7 bases, and 11 bases lay in between. Germline V gene sequence: CDR1 SGHAT, CDR2 FQNNGV. The CDR3 sequence is CASSLWRVGYTF. CDR3 nucleotide sequence: TGTGCCAGCAGCCTCTGGAGGGTTGGCTACACCTTC.